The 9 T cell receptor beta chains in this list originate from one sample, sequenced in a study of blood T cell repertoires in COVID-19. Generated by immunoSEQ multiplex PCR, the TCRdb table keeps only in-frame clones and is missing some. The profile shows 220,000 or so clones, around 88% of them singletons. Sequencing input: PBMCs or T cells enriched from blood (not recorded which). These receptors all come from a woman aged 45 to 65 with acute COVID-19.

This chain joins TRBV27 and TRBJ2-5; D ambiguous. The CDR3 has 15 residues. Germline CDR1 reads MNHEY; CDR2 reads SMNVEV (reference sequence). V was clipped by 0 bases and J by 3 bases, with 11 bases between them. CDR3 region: CASSLSTVAKETQYF. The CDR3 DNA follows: TGTGCCAGCAGTTTATCCACAGTGGCCAAAGAGACCCAGTACTTC.

The CDR3 spells CASSTLGALSYEQYF. In nucleotides, the CDR3 is TGTGCCAGTAGTACCTTGGGGGCCCTCTCCTACGAGCAGTACTTC. This chain joins TRBV19 and TRBJ2-7; tentatively, D is TRBD1 (6 bases). V was trimmed by 4 bases and J by 0 bases, leaving 13 bases between them. The CDR3 spans 15 residues. Germline V gives CDR1 LNHDA, CDR2 SQIVND (reference sequence).

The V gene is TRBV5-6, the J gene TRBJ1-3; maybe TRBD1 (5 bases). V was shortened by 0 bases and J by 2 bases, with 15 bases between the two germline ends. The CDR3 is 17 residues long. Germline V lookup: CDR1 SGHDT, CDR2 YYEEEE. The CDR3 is CASSLAWTGGAGNTIYF. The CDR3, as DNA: TGTGCCAGCAGCTTGGCCTGGACGGGGGGAGCTGGAAACACCATATATTTT.

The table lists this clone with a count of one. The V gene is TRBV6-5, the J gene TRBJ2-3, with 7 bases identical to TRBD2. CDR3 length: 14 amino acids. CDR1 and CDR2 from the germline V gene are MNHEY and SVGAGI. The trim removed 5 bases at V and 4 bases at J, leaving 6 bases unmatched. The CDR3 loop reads CASSPRGDADTQYF. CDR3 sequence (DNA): TGTGCCAGCAGTCCTCGGGGGGACGCAGATACGCAGTATTTT.

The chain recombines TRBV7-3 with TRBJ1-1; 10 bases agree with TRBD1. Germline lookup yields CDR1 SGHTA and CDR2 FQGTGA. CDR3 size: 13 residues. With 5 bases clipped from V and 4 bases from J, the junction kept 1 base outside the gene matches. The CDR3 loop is CASSRTGGTEAFF. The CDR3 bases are TGTGCCAGCAGCCGGACAGGGGGCACTGAAGCTTTCTTT.

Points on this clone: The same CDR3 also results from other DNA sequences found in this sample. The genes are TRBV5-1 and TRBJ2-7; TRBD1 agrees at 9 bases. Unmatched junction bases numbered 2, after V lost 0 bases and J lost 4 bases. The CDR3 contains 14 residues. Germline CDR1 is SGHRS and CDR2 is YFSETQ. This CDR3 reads CASSLGTGAYEQYF. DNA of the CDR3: TGCGCCAGCAGCTTGGGGACAGGGGCGTACGAGCAGTACTTC.

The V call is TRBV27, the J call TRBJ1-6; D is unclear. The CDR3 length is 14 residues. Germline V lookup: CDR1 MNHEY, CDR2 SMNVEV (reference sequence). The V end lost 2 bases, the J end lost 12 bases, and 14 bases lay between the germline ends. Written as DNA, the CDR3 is TGTGCCAGCAGTTTAGTGGGTTCCCGGGTACCCCTCCACTTT. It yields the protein CASSLVGSRVPLHF.

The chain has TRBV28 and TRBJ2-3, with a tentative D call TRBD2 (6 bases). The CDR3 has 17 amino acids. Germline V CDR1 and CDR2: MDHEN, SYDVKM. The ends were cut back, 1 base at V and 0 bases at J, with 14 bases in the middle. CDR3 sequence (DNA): TGTGCCAGCAGTTTATCTATCGGTAGCGGTAGCACAGATACGCAGTATTTT. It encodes CASSLSIGSGSTDTQYF.

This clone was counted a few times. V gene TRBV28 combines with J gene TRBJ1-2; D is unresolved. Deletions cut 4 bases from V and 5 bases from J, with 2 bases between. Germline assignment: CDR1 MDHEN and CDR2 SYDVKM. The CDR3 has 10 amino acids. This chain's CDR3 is CASSSYGYTF. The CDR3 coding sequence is TGTGCCAGCAGTTCTTATGGCTACACCTTC.